This entry features one T cell receptor (beta chain) sequence. What it binds is unknown. Terminally differentiated effector memory CD45RA+ cells were left out of the naive CD8 fraction, which was CD45RO-negative and positively selected for CCR7. These data are taken from a study of shared clonotypes between healthy human individuals. Study context: Used for every donor were three CD4 naive, three CD4 memory, two CD8 naive and one CD8 memory plate.

Trimming cost V 0 bases and J 8 bases, with 10 bases left between them. The length of the CDR3 is 14 residues. CDR1 and CDR2 from the germline V gene are MNHEY and SVGAGI. The assay was carried out at the deep level. The method was immunoSEQ multiplex PCR; TCRdb's version includes in-frame clones alone and lacks a portion of them. Among some 1,900,000 clones listed, around 96% were seen once. Overall study findings and caveats: Memory subsets generally showed smaller estimated richness than naive subsets did.

The rearrangement uses TRBV6-5 and TRBJ1-4; tentative D call: TRBD1 (5 bases). The sequence derives from a man between 18 and 29 years old in good health. Material for sequencing was naive CD8+ T cells sorted from blood. DNA for the CDR3: TGTGCCAGCAGTTACTCGGGGCTCGGGGAAAAACTGTTTTTT. Translated, it gives CASSYSGLGEKLFF.